These T cell receptor beta chains were read from a single sample in a study of cytomegalovirus exposure and HLA in healthy donors. Clones were read by immunoSEQ multiplex PCR, and TCRdb kept only the in-frame ones, dropping some. The data hold about 160,000 clones, with over 80% observed a single time. The specimen was PBMCs. The receptor set was obtained from a woman in her late teens or twenties in good health and CMV-seronegative. Each CDR3 is given with its conserved first and last residue. The order of the fields is D gene, J gene, clone size, V gene, CDR3 protein, CDR3 DNA. The D gene is left open where the match is weak. Clone sizes are given selectively: once, few, many, or a class where the clone is expanded.

.	TRBJ1-3	.	TRBV21-1	CASIRDTYSSGNTIYF	TGTGCCAGCATTAGGGACACCTACTCCTCTGGAAACACCATATATTTT
.	TRBJ2-3	once	TRBV7-2	CASSLDGASTDTQYF	TGTGCCAGCAGCTTAGATGGGGCTAGCACAGATACGCAGTATTTT
TRBD1	TRBJ1-2	.	TRBV30	CAWGSGTGAWSYGYTF	TGTGCCTGGGGTTCCGGGACAGGGGCGTGGAGCTATGGCTACACCTTC
.	TRBJ2-7	.	TRBV5-1	CASSPHRGSAEREVSYEQYF	TGCGCCAGCAGCCCCCATAGGGGATCGGCGGAGAGAGAAGTTTCCTACGAGCAGTACTTC
.	TRBJ2-5	.	TRBV6-5	CASRDTTGAQYF	TGTGCCAGCAGGGACACCACGGGGGCCCAGTACTTC
.	TRBJ2-1	once	TRBV21-1	CASSKALTGTADRKQFF	TGTGCCAGCAGCAAAGCTCTTACCGGGACAGCGGATCGCAAGCAGTTCTTC
.	TRBJ2-5	.	TRBV6-5	CASSYSRLAPETQYF	TGTGCCAGCAGTTACTCCAGGCTAGCTCCAGAGACCCAGTACTTC
.	TRBJ1-5	.	TRBV7-9	CASSCGQFQPQHF	TGTGCCAGCAGCTGCGGACAGTTCCAGCCCCAGCATTTT
TRBD1	TRBJ1-2	.	TRBV9	CASSVGSGGSGGYTF	TGTGCCAGCAGCGTAGGGTCAGGGGGCTCTGGGGGCTACACCTTC
.	TRBJ2-7	few	TRBV7-9	CSSSSFGGAYEQYF	TGTTCCAGCAGTTCGTTTGGGGGCGCCTACGAGCAGTACTTC
.	TRBJ1-3	.	TRBV14	CASSQVRAPGNTIYF	TGTGCCAGCAGCCAGGTGCGGGCTCCGGGAAACACCATATATTTT
.	TRBJ1-2	.	TRBV27	CASSFEPGWHGYTF	TGTGCCAGCAGTTTTGAACCGGGGTGGCATGGCTACACCTTC
TRBD1	TRBJ2-5	.	TRBV7-9	CASGEDRGRRETQYF	TGTGCCAGCGGTGAAGACAGGGGGCGCCGAGAGACCCAGTACTTC
.	TRBJ1-1	.	TRBV19	CASRKTRNTEAFF	TGTGCCAGTAGGAAGACACGGAACACTGAAGCTTTCTTT
.	TRBJ1-5	.	TRBV7-6	CASKFGAGDDQPQHF	TGTGCCAGCAAATTCGGGGCAGGGGACGATCAGCCCCAGCATTTT
.	TRBJ1-1	.	TRBV5-1	CASSFMSGTPNTEAFF	TGCGCCAGCAGCTTCATGTCCGGGACACCGAACACTGAAGCTTTCTTT
.	TRBJ1-1	.	TRBV7-2	CASSPEPARETEAFF	TGTGCCAGCAGCCCAGAGCCAGCCCGGGAAACTGAAGCTTTCTTT
TRBD1	TRBJ1-3	.	TRBV30	CAWSTGVGNTIYF	TGTGCCTGGAGTACAGGGGTTGGAAACACCATATATTTT
.	TRBJ1-2	.	TRBV5-1	CASSLLGRGDGYTF	TGCGCCAGCAGCTTGTTGGGCAGGGGTGATGGCTACACCTTC
TRBD1	TRBJ1-1	.	TRBV30	CAWSLKGQGRTEAFF	TGTGCCTGGAGTCTTAAAGGACAGGGTCGGACTGAAGCTTTCTTT
TRBD1	TRBJ1-2	.	TRBV28	CASSLTGTGGDYGYTF	TGTGCCAGCAGCCTAACCGGGACAGGTGGTGACTATGGCTACACCTTC
TRBD1	TRBJ2-7	.	TRBV11-2	CASGIDRGSYEQYF	TGTGCCAGCGGAATAGACAGGGGTTCTTACGAGCAGTACTTC
TRBD1	TRBJ1-5	.	TRBV5-1	CASSLGGDRVNQPQHF	TGCGCCAGCAGCTTGGGGGGGGACAGGGTCAATCAGCCCCAGCATTTT
.	TRBJ2-2	.	TRBV30	CAWEDSRGELFF	TGTGCCTGGGAGGATAGCCGGGGGGAGCTGTTTTTT
.	TRBJ1-6	.	TRBV28	CASSAQWLGAGSPLHF	TGTGCCAGCAGTGCCCAGTGGTTGGGGGCGGGTTCACCCCTCCACTTT
.	TRBJ1-2	once	TRBV27	CASSYSARESYGYTF	TGTGCCAGCAGTTACTCGGCCCGGGAGTCCTATGGCTACACCTTC
TRBD1	TRBJ2-7	.	TRBV5-4	CASNPGQGLSYEQYF	TGTGCCAGCAACCCGGGACAGGGACTCTCCTACGAGCAGTACTTC
.	TRBJ1-2	few	TRBV7-8	CASLDGQGNGYTF	TGTGCCAGCCTAGATGGGCAGGGGAATGGCTACACCTTC
TRBD1	TRBJ1-5	.	TRBV7-9	CASMNTGEVHMSNQPQHF	TGTGCCAGCATGAATACAGGGGAAGTCCATATGAGCAATCAGCCCCAGCATTTT
TRBD1	TRBJ2-7	.	TRBV28	CASSSDVGTGWSYEQYF	TGTGCCAGCAGTTCGGACGTAGGGACAGGTTGGTCCTACGAGCAGTACTTC
.	TRBJ1-2	.	TRBV2	CASSVDQGNYGYTF	TGTGCCAGCAGCGTTGACCAGGGAAACTATGGCTACACCTTC